This T cell receptor (beta chain) was recorded in a study of cytomegalovirus exposure and HLA in healthy donors. Overall study: Earlier findings included 90 million to 120 million unique TCR beta sequences obtained from 150 million to 200 million T cells. Overall study results and limits: Available immune exposure information covered CMV serostatus only. Of the V segments, some could not be distinguished, including TRBV6-2 and TRBV6-3, and were excluded. Specificity of three CMV-associated chains for CMV antigens was verified in vitro.

For this clone: Its antigen is as yet unknown.

CDR3 length: 14 amino acids. Germline lookup yields CDR1 SGHTA and CDR2 FQGTGA. 13 Jbeta primers and 60 Vbeta primers were used for the PCR. TCRdb's table, derived via immunoSEQ multiplex PCR, lists solely in-frame clones and lacks some. The sample lists about 190,000 clones, just under 75% occurring once. The receptor comes from a man aged 30 to 39 in good health and CMV-seropositive. The sequenced material came from PBMCs. The chain has TRBV7-3 and TRBJ2-5; TRBD2 is a possible D gene (6 bases). With the DNA end fitting TRBJ2-7 better, the J assignment may be wrong. The CDR3 is CASSRGDGGYEQYF. The CDR3 DNA reads as TGTGCCAGCAGCCGCGGGGACGGTGGTTACGAGCAGTACTTC.